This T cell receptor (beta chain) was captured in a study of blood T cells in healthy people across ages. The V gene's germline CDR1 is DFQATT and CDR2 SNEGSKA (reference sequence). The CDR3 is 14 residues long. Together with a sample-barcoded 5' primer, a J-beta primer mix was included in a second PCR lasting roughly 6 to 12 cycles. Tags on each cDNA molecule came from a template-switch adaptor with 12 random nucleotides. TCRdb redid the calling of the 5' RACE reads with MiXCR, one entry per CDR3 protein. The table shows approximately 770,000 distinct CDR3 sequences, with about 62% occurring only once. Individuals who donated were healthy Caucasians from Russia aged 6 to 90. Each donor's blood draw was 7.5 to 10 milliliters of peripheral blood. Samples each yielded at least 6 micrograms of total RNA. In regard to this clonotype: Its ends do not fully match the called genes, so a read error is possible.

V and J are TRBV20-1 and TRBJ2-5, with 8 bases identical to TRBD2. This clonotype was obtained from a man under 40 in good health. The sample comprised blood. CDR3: CSARAGAPRETQYF. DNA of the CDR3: TGCAGTGCCAGAGCGGGAGCTCCACGAGAGACCCAGTACTTC.